This TCR beta chain came from a study of siplizumab effects on memory and regulatory T cells (dated by TCRdb to the late 2010s). Background for the entire study: The study looked at the effect of siplizumab, an anti-CD2 antibody, on alloreactive T-cell subsets in allogeneic mixed lymphocyte reactions made from human PBMCs. Broader findings and caveats from the paper: Siplizumab significantly lowered the cumulative frequency of alloreactive sequences that could be traced to unstimulated CD4+ memory T cells. Whether proliferating Tregs from siplizumab cultures were suppressive was not functionally confirmed. Sequences below about 10^-5 frequency were poorly captured, so only a minor fraction of alloreactive clones could be mapped to unstimulated subsets. Unstimulated naive T cells appeared to be more diverse than memory T cells, and naive cells seemed to make a substantial contribution to the alloresponse. About 75-96% of proliferating CD4+ or CD8+ clones could not be given a naive or memory phenotype. Among mappable alloreactive CD4+ clones, an average Treg-derived fraction of roughly 71% was observed with siplizumab, compared with roughly 27% in control reactions.

Library preparation employed the immunoSEQ multiplex PCR assay. Roughly 100,000 TCR templates per sample were assayed by the deep sequencing platform. Genomic DNA extracted from sorted T cells was the material used for TCRbeta CDR3 sequencing. The authors processed their data as follows. The R programming language was used for clonal analysis of the TCRbeta CDR3 data. Alloreactive CD4+ and CD8+ clones were defined by comparing unstimulated samples with post-reaction CFSE-low samples. Alloreactive CD4+ clones were assigned to regulatory or non-regulatory origin by matching sequences to sorted unstimulated Treg and non-Treg repertoires. TCRdb carries this immuneACCESS record with in-frame sequences only. Its versions omit some clonotypes, under half of them owing to an unresolved V gene in the studies checked, with the rest unexplained. V, J and clone size reflect that table, while D and trimming were determined from the DNA. Recorded for this sample are 50,000 or so clones; approximately 95% of them occurred a single time. The top ten hold around 40% of the sample.

Sorted unstimulated T cells, along with proliferating T cells recovered from mixed lymphocyte reactions, underwent TCRbeta CDR3 sequencing. Fresh whole blood from nine to eleven HLA-typed healthy donors served as the source for isolating PBMCs. Turning to this clone: It has no known antigen specificity. No base qualities exist here, and no much larger clone lies one base off it.

As encoded in the germline V gene (reference sequence), CDR1 is SGHNT while CDR2 is YYREEE. The trim is 5 bases for V and 5 bases for J, with a gap of 22 bases between the germline ends. From cysteine to phenylalanine, the CDR3 is 16 amino acids long. The DNA shown is the 48-base CDR3, in frame from base 1. The receptor's source is a human donor in good health. The chain is assembled from TRBV5-4 and TRBJ2-5; the D gene cannot be named for sure. The sample consisted of CD8+ T cells sorted from blood. CDR3 loop: CASSGLVSHNGETQYF. DNA sequence: TGTGCCAGCAGTGGGTTGGTAAGCCACAACGGGGAGACCCAGTACTTC.